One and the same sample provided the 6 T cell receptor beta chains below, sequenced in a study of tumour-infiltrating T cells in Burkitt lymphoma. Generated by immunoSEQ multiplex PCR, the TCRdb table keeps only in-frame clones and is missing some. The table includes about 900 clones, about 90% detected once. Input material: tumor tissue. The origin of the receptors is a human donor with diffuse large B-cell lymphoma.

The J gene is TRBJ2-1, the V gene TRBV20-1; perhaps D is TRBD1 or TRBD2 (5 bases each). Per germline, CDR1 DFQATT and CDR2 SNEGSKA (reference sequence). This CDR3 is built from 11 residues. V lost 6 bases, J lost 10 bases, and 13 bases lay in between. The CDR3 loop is CSANGAHEQFF. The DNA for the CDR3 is TGCAGTGCGAACGGGGCTCACGAGCAGTTCTTC.

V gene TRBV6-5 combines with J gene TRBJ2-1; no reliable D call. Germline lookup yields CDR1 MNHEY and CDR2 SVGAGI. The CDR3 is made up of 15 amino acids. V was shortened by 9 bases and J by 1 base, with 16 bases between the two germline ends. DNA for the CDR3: TGTGCCAGTCAACTAAGGGTTTCATCCTACAATGAGCAGTTCTTC. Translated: CASQLRVSSYNEQFF.

The DNA of the CDR3 is TGTGCCAGCAGCTTACGTAGGGTAAATGAAAAACTGTTTTTT. Its translation is CASSLRRVNEKLFF. The chain uses TRBV7-2 and TRBJ1-4; D not resolved. The V gene's germline CDR1 is SGHTA and CDR2 FQGNSA. The CDR3 sequence is 14 residues long. Between the trimmed V and J ends, which lost 2 bases and 5 bases, there was a span of 9 bases.

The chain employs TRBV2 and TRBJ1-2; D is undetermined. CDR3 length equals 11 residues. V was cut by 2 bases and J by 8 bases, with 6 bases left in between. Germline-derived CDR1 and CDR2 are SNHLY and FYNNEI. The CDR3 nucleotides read TGTGCCAGCAGTGAAACGGGGGGCTACACCTTC. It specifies CASSETGGYTF.

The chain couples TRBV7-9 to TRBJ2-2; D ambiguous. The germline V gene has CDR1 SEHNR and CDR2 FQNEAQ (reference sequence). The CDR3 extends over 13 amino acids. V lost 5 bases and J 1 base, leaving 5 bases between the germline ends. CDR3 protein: CASSGRNTGELFF. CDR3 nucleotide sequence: TGTGCCAGCAGCGGACGGAACACCGGGGAGCTGTTTTTT.

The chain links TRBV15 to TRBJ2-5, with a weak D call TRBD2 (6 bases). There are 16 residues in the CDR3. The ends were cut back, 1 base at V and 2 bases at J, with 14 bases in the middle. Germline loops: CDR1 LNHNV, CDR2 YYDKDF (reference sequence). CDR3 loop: CATSRGSGSGQETQYF. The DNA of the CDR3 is TGTGCCACCAGCAGAGGTTCGGGTAGCGGACAAGAGACCCAGTACTTC.